This entry lists 26 T cell receptor beta chains sequenced from one sample in a study of blood T cell repertoires in COVID-19. Generated by immunoSEQ multiplex PCR, the TCRdb table keeps only in-frame clones and is missing some. The sample lists under 350,000 clones, approximately 85% occurring once. Sequenced input: peripheral blood. The source is a woman aged 70-85 years with acute or convalescent COVID-19.

The CDR3 is CASDGTGLYEQYF. The DNA of the CDR3 is TGTGCCAGCGACGGGACAGGGCTGTACGAGCAGTACTTC. The genes are TRBV6-5 and TRBJ2-7, with 9 nucleotides matching TRBD1. The CDR3 spans 13 residues. Germline lookup yields CDR1 MNHEY and CDR2 SVGAGI. Germline trimming cut 8 bases from V and 4 bases from J; bases unmatched to any gene: 6.

Here the CDR3 DNA reads TGTGCCAGCACCGAAAGGGGCGGGGTGATGAACACTGAAGCTTTCTTT. The encoded protein is CASTERGGVMNTEAFF. The chain uses TRBV4-2 and TRBJ1-1, with a weak D call TRBD1 (5 bases). Germline CDR1 reads LGHNA; CDR2 reads YNFKEQ. CDR3 size: 16 residues. Trimming shortened V by 7 bases and J by 0 bases, and 18 bases separated the two germline ends.

The chain links TRBV19 to TRBJ1-5, with D perhaps matching TRBD1 (6 bases). The germline gives CDR1 LNHDA, CDR2 SQIVND (reference sequence). Trimming left V 6 bases short and J 0 bases short, with 18 bases between. The CDR3 totals 17 residues. This CDR3 is CASSPLKTGGSNQPQHF. The CDR3 nucleotides are TGTGCCAGTAGCCCTCTGAAGACAGGAGGTAGCAATCAGCCCCAGCATTTT.

The rearrangement joins TRBV5-1 to TRBJ1-2; no definite D call. Trimming shortened V by 1 base and J by 2 bases, and 3 bases separated the two germline ends. Germline CDR1 SGHRS, CDR2 YFSETQ. The CDR3 is 12 residues long. Here the CDR3 reads CASSLRNYGYTF. CDR3 in DNA: TGCGCCAGCAGCTTGCGGAACTATGGCTACACCTTC.

The rearrangement uses TRBV3-1 (or the pseudogene TRBV3-2) and TRBJ2-3; 8 bases line up with TRBD1. CDR3 length: 17 amino acids. Germline V gene sequence: CDR1 LGHDT, CDR2 YNNKEL (reference sequence). With V trimmed by 1 base and J by 2 bases, 8 bases remained unmatched. The CDR3 region has the DNA TGTGCCAGCAGCCAAGGGGACAGGCCCTCTTTCACAGATACGCAGTATTTT. This translates into CASSQGDRPSFTDTQYF.

V and J are TRBV5-1 and TRBJ2-1, with TRBD1 matching over 9 bases. Germline V CDR1 and CDR2: SGHRS, YFSETQ. The CDR3 covers 13 residues. The CDR3 sequence: CASRDRVKNEQFF. The DNA for the CDR3 is TGCGCTTCCCGGGACAGGGTTAAGAATGAGCAGTTCTTC.

The chain carries TRBV7-9 and TRBJ1-1, with D unresolved. Trimming cost V 0 bases and J 1 base, with 6 bases left between them. This CDR3 spans 14 amino acids. Germline CDR1 reads SEHNR; CDR2 reads FQNEAQ (reference sequence). CDR3 amino acids: CASSLARANTEAFF. CDR3 coding DNA: TGTGCCAGCAGCTTAGCTAGAGCGAACACTGAAGCTTTCTTT.

The chain links TRBV11-2 to TRBJ1-1; TRBD1 matches 7 bases. CDR1 and CDR2 from the germline V gene are SGHAT and FQNNGV. The length of the CDR3 is 13 residues. The J segment lost 7 bases and the V segment lost 3 bases, leaving 5 bases of the junction unmatched. The CDR3 spells CASSLGQRIEAFF. DNA of the CDR3: TGTGCCAGCAGCTTGGGACAGAGAATTGAAGCTTTCTTT.

A note on this clone: Other DNA sequences in the same sample also yield this CDR3. This rearrangement joins TRBV2 to TRBJ2-6; possibly TRBD1 for D (5 bases). This CDR3 region has 15 residues. Germline CDR1 reads SNHLY; CDR2 reads FYNNEI. V was clipped by 6 bases and J by 1 base, with 10 bases between them. CDR3 region: CASSLTESGANVLTF. The CDR3 nucleotides are TGTGCCAGCAGCTTGACAGAATCTGGGGCCAACGTCCTGACTTTC.

V is TRBV5-6 and J is TRBJ1-1; 9 nucleotides line up with TRBD1. The V and J ends lost 3 bases and 4 bases, in that order; junction bases with no gene match: 13. The CDR3 is 17 amino acids. The V gene's germline CDR1 is SGHDT and CDR2 YYEEEE. DNA of the CDR3: TGTGCCAGCAGCTATGGACAGGGGACGTCGATGGGCACTGAAGCTTTCTTT. Protein: CASSYGQGTSMGTEAFF.

The V gene is TRBV6-4, the J gene TRBJ2-7; TRBD1 matches 9 bases. The CDR3 is 15 amino acids. After removal of 4 bases from V and 6 bases from J, the junction contained 10 bases not matched to a gene. CDR1 MRHNA and CDR2 SNTAGT come from the germline V gene. The CDR3 nucleotides read TGTGCCAGCAGTGGGGTCGGGACAGGGTGCTGCGAGCAGTACTTC. Translation: CASSGVGTGCCEQYF.

The chain combines TRBV15 with TRBJ2-3; TRBD2 matches 7 bases. The germline V gene has CDR1 LNHNV and CDR2 YYDKDF (reference sequence). CDR3 length: 14 amino acids. Trimming at V came to 5 bases and at J to 2 bases, leaving 4 bases not matched to a gene. CDR3 region: CATSARDYTDTQYF. In DNA form, the CDR3 reads TGTGCCACCAGCGCCCGGGACTACACAGATACGCAGTATTTT.

The V and J genes are TRBV5-1 and TRBJ1-2; 7 nucleotides agree with TRBD1. The germline V gene encodes CDR1 SGHRS and CDR2 YFSETQ. This CDR3 has 16 amino acids. The V segment lost 3 bases and the J segment 4 bases; nucleotides outside the gene matches: 12. CDR3: CASSSTTSTGTYGYTF. DNA for the CDR3: TGCGCCAGCAGCTCCACTACCTCGACAGGGACCTATGGCTACACCTTC.

In this sample, this clone turned up once. The chain carries TRBV30 and TRBJ1-6; 8 bases fit TRBD1. From germline, CDR1 is GTSNPN and CDR2 SVGIG (reference sequence). The CDR3 spans 15 residues. The junction had 10 bases not matched to a gene; V was cut back by 3 bases and J by 9 bases. The CDR3 coding sequence is TGTGCCTGGAGAACATCGGACAGGGATCGTTCACCCCTCCACTTT. Amino acids: CAWRTSDRDRSPLHF.

The rearrangement uses TRBV24-1 and TRBJ2-5, with D possibly TRBD1 on 5 matching bases. Trimming took off 3 bases at V and 5 bases at J, with 12 bases between the two ends. The CDR3 covers 14 residues. Germline CDR1 KGHDR, CDR2 SFDVKD. CDR3 in DNA: TGTGCCACCAGTGATGGGGCCAGGGTGGAGACCCAGTACTTC. Protein sequence: CATSDGARVETQYF.

This clone appeared a few times. For the CDR3, the DNA is TGCAGTGCCAGGATGAACACTGAAGCTTTCTTT. This translates into CSARMNTEAFF. The chain has TRBV20-1 and TRBJ1-1; no reliable D call. Trimming shortened V by 6 bases and J by 0 bases, and 5 bases separated the two germline ends. The CDR3 length is 11 residues. CDR1 is DFQATT and CDR2 is SNEGSKA in the germline V gene (reference sequence).

The V and J genes are TRBV5-1 and TRBJ2-7; 8 positions agree with TRBD1. CDR1 is SGHRS, CDR2 YFSETQ, per germline. The CDR3 has 13 amino acids. The trim removed 4 bases at V and 4 bases at J, leaving 4 bases unmatched. The CDR3 region is CASSRTGIYEQYF. The CDR3 nucleotides read TGCGCCAGCAGCAGGACAGGGATTTACGAGCAGTACTTC.

In its sample, this clone was seen many times. The chain uses TRBV6-5 and TRBJ1-2; 9 bases are a match to TRBD1. CDR1 and CDR2 from the germline V gene are MNHEY and SVGAGI. J was trimmed by 6 bases and V by 0 bases; bases with no gene match: 2. The CDR3 loop spans 14 amino acids. CDR3 DNA: TGTGCCAGCAGTTACTCGTGGGACAGGGATGGCTACACCTTC. Translation: CASSYSWDRDGYTF.

V gene TRBV5-4 combines with J gene TRBJ1-2; D is unclear. The CDR3 covers 15 residues. Per the germline V gene, CDR1 is SGHNT and CDR2 is YYREEE (reference sequence). Between the trimmed V and J ends, which lost 0 bases and 6 bases, there was a span of 15 bases. The chain's CDR3 is CASSLGGGPKDGYTF. In nucleotides, the CDR3 is TGTGCCAGCAGCTTGGGTGGAGGCCCTAAGGATGGCTACACCTTC.

J is TRBJ1-1 and V is TRBV6-5; D not resolved. With 6 bases removed from V and 3 bases from J, the gap between germline ends came to 8 bases. This CDR3 contains 12 residues. Germline assignment: CDR1 MNHEY and CDR2 SVGAGI. The CDR3: CASSPRDTEAFF. DNA for the CDR3: TGTGCCAGCAGCCCCCGGGACACTGAAGCTTTCTTT.

DNA for the CDR3: TGTGCCTGGAGTTCCGGTCCAGGGCAGATGGAAGAAAAACTGTTTTTT. Its protein product is CAWSSGPGQMEEKLFF. This sequence joins TRBV30 and TRBJ1-4; D may be TRBD1 (5 bases). This CDR3 spans 16 amino acids. V lost 2 bases, J lost 8 bases, and 21 bases lay in between. Germline CDR1 reads GTSNPN; CDR2 reads SVGIG (reference sequence).

The CDR3 protein is CASSEARGGGNTIYF. The CDR3 DNA is TGTGCCAGCAGTGAAGCGCGGGGCGGAGGAAACACCATATATTTT. This chain connects TRBV2 to TRBJ1-3; D is possibly TRBD1 (5 bases). Looked up from germline, CDR1 is SNHLY and CDR2 is FYNNEI. The CDR3 is 15 amino acids. The V gene lost 0 bases and the J gene lost 4 bases, with 10 bases spanning the gap.

This CDR3 is CASGRTEWDSPLHF. CDR3 nucleotides: TGTGCCAGCGGACGGACAGAGTGGGATTCACCCCTCCACTTT. V is TRBV19 and J is TRBJ1-6, with TRBD1 as a possible D gene (6 bases). The V end was cut by 9 bases, the J end by 8 bases, with 17 bases between. Germline CDR1 reads LNHDA; CDR2 reads SQIVND (reference sequence). The CDR3 totals 14 residues.

The rearrangement uses TRBV5-4 and TRBJ2-5, with 8 bases matching TRBD2. Per germline, CDR1 SGHNT and CDR2 YYREEE (reference sequence). Trimming removed 4 bases from V and 5 bases from J; junction bases left unmatched: 4. The CDR3 runs to 13 residues. The CDR3 DNA follows: TGTGCCAGCAGCCGGGGGGGCCGGGAGACCCAGTACTTC. Its translation is CASSRGGRETQYF.

The rearrangement joins TRBV18 to TRBJ2-7; 8 bases line up with TRBD1. With 3 bases clipped from V and 2 bases from J, the junction kept 6 bases outside the gene matches. Germline V gene lookup returns CDR1 KGHSH and CDR2 LQKENI. This CDR3 has 15 residues. This chain's CDR3 is CASSPPGGSAYEQYF. The CDR3 region has the DNA TGTGCCAGCTCACCTCCAGGGGGCTCAGCCTACGAGCAGTACTTC.

Remarks on this clone: Other DNA variants within this sample encode the same CDR3. The rearrangement joins TRBV12-3 or TRBV12-4 to TRBJ1-5; D remains unclear. The V gene lost 4 bases and the J gene lost 6 bases, with 4 bases spanning the gap. This CDR3 has 11 residues. The CDR3 sequence is CASSSGQPQHF. CDR3 DNA: TGTGCCAGCAGTTCAGGTCAGCCCCAGCATTTT.